The clone carrying this TCR beta chain was picked up one time. The antigen remains unidentified. The sample is drawn from a study of cytomegalovirus exposure and HLA in healthy donors. Findings and limits, study-wide: The authors listed roughly 150 TCR beta chains as cytomegalovirus-associated.

The method was immunoSEQ multiplex PCR; TCRdb's version includes in-frame clones alone and lacks a portion of them. The data show hundreds of thousands of clones, around 87% seen once. With 2 bases clipped from V and 1 base from J, the junction kept 3 bases outside the gene matches. The CDR3 loop spans 16 amino acids. Germline loops: CDR1 MNHEY, CDR2 SMNVEV (reference sequence). Sequenced input: PBMCs. The J gene is TRBJ2-2, the V gene TRBV27; 8 nucleotides align to TRBD1. This clonotype was obtained from a man aged 18 to 30 in good health and CMV-seronegative. The CDR3 loop is CASSLRGTGNTGELFF. The CDR3 coding sequence is TGTGCCAGCAGTTTAAGGGGGACAGGGAACACCGGGGAGCTGTTTTTT.